This is a list of T cell receptor beta chains from one sample in a study of T cells in localized non-small cell lung cancer. The repertoire was sequenced with immunoSEQ multiplex PCR; TCRdb's copy has only in-frame clones and lacks some. The data hold about 62,000 clones, with roughly 81% observed a single time. Sequences were derived from PBMCs, sampled before any cancer treatment. The receptors were sampled from a man between 40 and 69 years old with stage II lung adenocarcinoma. CDR3s include the opening cysteine and the closing phenylalanine or tryptophan. D genes are given only for firm matches. Clone size, where shown, is once, few, many, or a class for clones that have expanded.

>TRBD1|.|TRBV5-4|TRBJ2-4
TGTGCCAGCAGCGGGGGACAGGTGGAGGACATTCAGTACTTC
CASSGGQVEDIQYF
>.|.|TRBV5-6|TRBJ2-1
TGTGCCAGCAGCCCGCGAAGTTATGGCAATGAGCAGTTCTTC
CASSPRSYGNEQFF
>.|.|TRBV27|TRBJ2-5
TGTGCCAGCGGTTCCGACTCGAGAGGAGAGACCCAGTACTTC
CASGSDSRGETQYF
>TRBD1|.|TRBV5-1|TRBJ2-3
TGCGCCAGCAGCTTGGGCAGGGGGCGGCAGGATACGCAGTATTTT
CASSLGRGRQDTQYF
>TRBD1|few|TRBV7-9|TRBJ1-5
TGTGCCAGCAGCTCTTTCCCCGGGACAGCCGGCAATCAGCCCCAGCATTTT
CASSSFPGTAGNQPQHF
>.|few|TRBV5-6|TRBJ1-1
TGTGCCAGCAGCTATAATAGGGGTGATACTGAAGCTTTCTTT
CASSYNRGDTEAFF
>TRBD1|.|TRBV6-5|TRBJ1-1
TGTGCCAGCAGTTACCGGGGACAGGGGGGGAACACTGAAGCTTTCTTT
CASSYRGQGGNTEAFF
>.|.|TRBV2|TRBJ2-7
TGTGCCAGCAGTGAAGCGCCAGGAACCCACTACGAGCAGTACTTC
CASSEAPGTHYEQYF
>.|once|TRBV20-1|TRBJ2-7
TGCAGTGCTAGCGGTGACGAGCAGTACTTC
CSASGDEQYF
>.|few|TRBV29-1|TRBJ1-1
TGCAGCGTTGAGATGATGGGGGAAACTGAAGCTTTCTTT
CSVEMMGETEAFF